The entry below describes one T cell receptor beta chain. Its target is not known. J lost 4 bases, V lost 0 bases, and 7 bases had no gene match. This CDR3 has 16 amino acids. Per the germline V gene, CDR1 is MNHNY and CDR2 is SVGAGI (reference sequence). In the PCR, 60 Vbeta and 13 Jbeta primers were used. The protocol was immunoSEQ multiplex PCR, while the TCRdb copy is restricted to in-frame clones and leaves out a portion. Here the sample spans some 240,000 clones, 85% to 95% being singletons. This specimen belongs to a study of cytomegalovirus exposure and HLA in healthy donors. Study observations and caveats: TCR beta V segments were, for the most part, productive about 87% or about 30% of the time in an earlier analysis. Across donors, most TCRs were seen rarely, yet some public ones were widespread.

Whereas donors were nominally healthy upon sampling, unrecorded immune exposures were probable. The chain couples TRBV6-6 to TRBJ2-7, with TRBD1 identical over 9 bases. The TCR was taken from a girl aged 2 to 10 in good health and CMV-seronegative. What was sequenced was PBMCs. CDR3 in amino acids: CASSYSLGTGLYEQYF. The CDR3 bases are TGTGCCAGCAGTTACTCATTGGGGACAGGGTTGTACGAGCAGTACTTC.